A single sample is the source of the 14 T cell receptor beta chains below, sequenced in a study of T cell repertoires in cytomegalovirus infection (dated by TCRdb to the late 2010s). The sample's treatment or condition label, decoded: in vitro stimulation with specific CMV peptide epitopes to enrich CMV-specific T cells. The sample was run on an Illumina HiSeq 1500. TCRdb trimmed the raw reads at Q25, called clones with MiXCR and kept productive beta chains. Each CDR3 protein appears once, grouped with its most common genes and DNA. Recorded for this sample are roughly 120,000 distinct CDR3 sequences; 30% of them occurred a single time. The ten largest clones take up 41% of the sample. Their target antigens are unknown. The source material was CD8+ T cells from cultured PBMCs, sampled from culture after CMV antigen stimulation. These receptors were taken from a human donor in good health (CMV status not recorded). Some clones in this sample may be carry-over from other donors' samples.

This clonotype was seen more than once but under ten times. The rearrangement links TRBV7-9 to TRBJ2-5; 8 bases fit TRBD1. CDR3 size: 17 residues. Germline assignment: CDR1 SEHNR and CDR2 FQNEAQ (reference sequence). The ends lost 5 bases at V and 2 bases at J; junction bases unmatched: 13. CDR3 bases: TGTGCCAGCAGCAGCCTGTATGGACAGGGCATACAAGAGACCCAGTACTTC. This gives the protein CASSSLYGQGIQETQYF. The complete variable domain, with remaining parts taken from reference TRBV7-9 and TRBJ2-5, reads DTGVSQNPRHKITKRGQNVTFRCDPISEHNRLYWYRQTLGQGPEFLTYFQNEAQLEKSRLLSDRFSAERPKGSFSTLEIQRTEQGDSAMYLCASSSLYGQGIQETQYFGPGTRLLVL.

This clonotype was detected a few times. The chain has TRBV28 and TRBJ2-3; D unclear. With 5 bases removed from V and 2 bases from J, the gap between germline ends came to 11 bases. The CDR3 totals 14 residues. Germline values: CDR1 MDHEN, CDR2 SYDVKM. In nucleotides, the CDR3 is TGTGCCAGCAGTACTGTCAAAATCACAGATACGCAGTATTTT. Translating gives CASSTVKITDTQYF.

This clonotype has just a few counts. The rearrangement uses TRBV6-2 or TRBV6-3 and TRBJ1-1; D not certain. Germline assignment: CDR1 MNHEY and CDR2 SVGEGT. This CDR3 is 15 amino acids long. The V end was cut by 3 bases, the J end by 0 bases, with 11 bases between. As DNA, the CDR3 is TGTGCCAGCAGTTATCTAACCAGTATGAACACTGAAGCTTTCTTT. Residues: CASSYLTSMNTEAFF.

This chain joins TRBV20-1 and TRBJ1-1; 10 nucleotides align to TRBD1. CDR3 length: 17 amino acids. The junction had 12 bases not matched to a gene; V was cut back by 5 bases and J by 0 bases. CDR1 is DFQATT, CDR2 SNEGSKA, per germline (reference sequence). CDR3 sequence: CSALIPGQGIMNTEAFF. DNA of the CDR3: TGCAGTGCTCTAATCCCGGGACAGGGGATCATGAACACTGAAGCTTTCTTT.

In nucleotides, the CDR3 is TGTGCCTCCCGAGGGGGGCATGGCTACACCTTC. Its translation is CASRGGHGYTF. The chain is built from TRBV2 and TRBJ1-2, with TRBD1 as a possible D gene (6 bases). V lost 11 bases to trimming and J lost 6 bases, with 13 bases between them. The germline V gene has CDR1 SNHLY and CDR2 FYNNEI. The CDR3 loop spans 11 amino acids.

The gene calls are TRBV10-3 and TRBJ1-5, with D unresolved. In germline, CDR1 is ENHRY, CDR2 SYGVKD. CDR3 size: 14 residues. Trimming removed 0 bases from V and 6 bases from J, with 9 bases in between. CDR3: CAISESSLSQPQHF. CDR3 DNA: TGTGCCATCAGTGAGTCCTCGTTGAGTCAGCCCCAGCATTTT.

V usage is TRBV4-3 and J usage is TRBJ1-4; D unresolved. The germline V and J ends were trimmed by 0 bases and 8 bases, with 13 bases remaining between them. The CDR3 loop spans 15 amino acids. In germline, CDR1 is LGHNA, CDR2 YSLEER. CDR3 sequence: CASSQDKAQDEKLFF. The CDR3 DNA reads as TGCGCCAGCAGCCAAGATAAGGCACAAGACGAAAAACTGTTTTTT.

This clonotype appeared a single time. The chain carries TRBV6-2 or TRBV6-3 and TRBJ1-1, with a weak D call TRBD1 (5 bases). Germline CDR1 reads MNHEY; CDR2 reads SVGEGT. V lost 5 bases and J lost 1, with 14 bases in between. CDR3 size: 15 residues. The CDR3 nucleotides read TGTGCCAGCAGTACCCTGGGACGGCGGAACACTGAAGCTTTCTTT. Its translation is CASSTLGRRNTEAFF.

The table lists this clonotype with a few counts. The chain combines TRBV5-6 with TRBJ2-7, with a tentative D call TRBD2 (6 bases). The CDR3 totals 11 residues. Germline V CDR1 and CDR2: SGHDT, YYEEEE. The CDR3 DNA follows: TGTGCCAGCAGCTTGGCTCCGGGACTCAGTGTC. Translated: CASSLAPGLSV.

Only one count was recorded for this clonotype. V is TRBV19 and J is TRBJ1-1, with D possibly matching TRBD1 (5 bases). Trimming took 3 bases from V and 4 from J, leaving 15 bases between them. Germline V gives CDR1 LNHDA, CDR2 SQIVND (reference sequence). This CDR3 is built from 15 residues. CDR3 DNA sequence: TGTGCCAGTAGTATTGGCGGGGACTTGGGCACTGAAGCTTTCTTT. This encodes CASSIGGDLGTEAFF.

The gene calls are TRBV19 and TRBJ2-1; 15 bases fit TRBD2. CDR1 and CDR2 (germline): LNHDA, SQIVND (reference sequence). The CDR3 totals 19 residues. V lost 1 base to trimming and J lost 0 bases; unmatched junction nucleotides: 4. The CDR3 loop reads CASSIAGTSGGPSYNEQFF. CDR3 bases: TGTGCCAGTAGTATAGCCGGGACTAGCGGGGGGCCCTCCTACAATGAGCAGTTCTTC. Looking up the rest from reference TRBV19 and TRBJ2-1 gives the full variable domain: DGGITQSPKYLFRKEGQNVTLSCEQNLNHDAMYWYRQDPGQGLRLIYYSQIVNDFQKGDIAEGYSVSREKKESFPLTVTSAQKNPTAFYLCASSIAGTSGGPSYNEQFFGPGTRLTVL.

The chain joins TRBV4-1 to TRBJ2-5; 10 bases align to TRBD2. The germline V gene encodes CDR1 MGHRA and CDR2 YSYEKL. J was trimmed by 1 base and V by 0 bases; bases with no gene match: 11. The CDR3 covers 19 residues. CDR3 DNA: TGCGCCAGCAGCCAAGATCGGGGTAGCGGGGGGAGTATCCAAGAGACCCAGTACTTC. Amino acids: CASSQDRGSGGSIQETQYF.

The chain links TRBV9 to TRBJ1-1; unclear D gene. Germline loops: CDR1 SGDLS, CDR2 YYNGEE. CDR3 length: 15 residues. Trimming cost V 0 bases and J 11 bases, with 20 bases left between them. The CDR3 DNA sequence: TGTGCCAGCAGCGTAGTTAGTACCGGGAAGTCGGCCGCTTTCTTT. This codes for CASSVVSTGKSAAFF.

This chain connects TRBV5-3 to TRBJ2-6, with D perhaps given as TRBD1 or TRBD2 (5 bases each). TRBV5-3 belongs to the ORF category, with a function that is uncertain. With 8 bases removed from V and 4 bases from J, the gap between germline ends came to 28 bases. This CDR3 comprises 19 residues. The CDR3 bases are TGTGCCAGCAGCGTTACTATGGGGGACCTACCTCCCGGGGCCAACGTCCTGACTTTC. This encodes CASSVTMGDLPPGANVLTF.